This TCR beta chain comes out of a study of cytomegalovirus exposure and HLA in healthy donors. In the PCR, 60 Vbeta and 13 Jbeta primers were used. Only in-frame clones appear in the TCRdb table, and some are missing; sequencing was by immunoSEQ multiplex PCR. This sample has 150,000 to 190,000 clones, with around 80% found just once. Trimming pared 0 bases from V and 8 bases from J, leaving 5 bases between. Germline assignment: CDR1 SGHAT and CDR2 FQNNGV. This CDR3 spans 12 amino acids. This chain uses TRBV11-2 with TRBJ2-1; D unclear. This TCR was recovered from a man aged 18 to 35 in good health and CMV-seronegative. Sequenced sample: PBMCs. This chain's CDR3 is CASSLDTDEQFF. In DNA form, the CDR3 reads TGTGCCAGCAGCTTAGATACTGATGAGCAGTTCTTC.